One and the same sample provided the 29 T cell receptor beta chains below, sequenced in a study of blood T cell repertoires in COVID-19 (dated by TCRdb to between 2020 and 2021). Library creation used the immunoSEQ multiplex PCR assay. TCRdb holds this immuneACCESS table with in-frame rearrangements only. Some clones are missing; in checked studies, unresolved V genes explain under half, and the rest has no known cause. The sample data list 210,000 or so clones, and approximately 90% of these were observed just once. More than 10% of the sample comes from the top ten. The sequencing sample was made of peripheral blood. The receptors derive from a woman aged 18-29 years who had recovered from COVID-19.

V gene TRBV30 combines with J gene TRBJ1-1; TRBD1 aligns across 8 bases. After removal of 2 bases from V and 0 bases from J, the junction contained 5 bases not matched to a gene. CDR3 length equals 15 residues. Per the germline V gene, CDR1 is GTSNPN and CDR2 is SVGIG (reference sequence). DNA for the CDR3: TGTGCCTGGAGTTCCGGGACAGGCTTGAACACTGAAGCTTTCTTT. Residues: CAWSSGTGLNTEAFF.

This chain connects TRBV29-1 to TRBJ1-1; 11 nucleotides match TRBD1. V was clipped by 6 bases and J by 7 bases; unmatched bases: 7. This CDR3 is 13 amino acids long. Germline values: CDR1 SQVTM, CDR2 ANQGSEA. CDR3 protein: CSVLDRGRGEAFF. The CDR3 DNA reads as TGCAGCGTCTTGGACAGGGGGCGAGGTGAAGCTTTCTTT.

The V and J genes are TRBV5-6 and TRBJ2-7; D is possibly TRBD2 (6 bases). Germline V gives CDR1 SGHDT, CDR2 YYEEEE. V dropped 1 base and J dropped 7 bases, with 15 bases sitting between them. The CDR3 length is 14 residues. The CDR3 DNA reads TGTGCCAGCAGCTTGCGGGACGGGACTTGGGAGCAGTACTTC. Its protein is CASSLRDGTWEQYF.

The sample holds one count of this clone. The CDR3 DNA reads as TGTGCCAGCAGCTGGGACAGGGGGGTCGGGGAGCTGTTTTTT. This codes for CASSWDRGVGELFF. This rearrangement joins TRBV5-6 to TRBJ2-2; TRBD1 aligns across 11 bases. CDR1 and CDR2 (germline): SGHDT, YYEEEE. The trim removed 3 bases at V and 7 bases at J, leaving 2 bases unmatched. This CDR3 spans 14 amino acids. Full variable domain (outside the CDR3, taken from reference TRBV5-6 and TRBJ2-2): DAGVTQSPTHLIKTRGQQVTLRCSPKSGHDTVSWYQQALGQGPQFIFQYYEEEERQRGNFPDRFSGHQFPNYSSELNVNALLLGDSALYLCASSWDRGVGELFFGEGSRLTVL.

This clone appeared a few times. The chain joins TRBV2 to TRBJ1-2; perhaps TRBD1 as D (6 bases). This CDR3 comprises 14 residues. The V end lost 5 bases, the J end lost 8 bases, and 18 bases lay between the germline ends. Germline CDR1 reads SNHLY; CDR2 reads FYNNEI. Here the CDR3 reads CASSNRETYGGYTF. In DNA, the CDR3 is TGTGCCAGCAGTAACAGGGAGACTTATGGCGGCTACACCTTC.

This chain connects TRBV12-5 to TRBJ1-1; a possible D gene is TRBD1 (6 bases). Trimming cost V 2 bases and J 4 bases, with 11 bases left between them. Germline values: CDR1 LGHNT, CDR2 FRNRAP. CDR3 size: 14 residues. The CDR3 DNA sequence: TGTGCTAGTGGTTTGCAGGGGTGGGCCACTGAAGCTTTCTTT. It codes for CASGLQGWATEAFF.

The chain joins TRBV9 to TRBJ1-2; D possibly corresponds to TRBD1 (6 bases). Germline lookup yields CDR1 SGDLS and CDR2 YYNGEE. The CDR3 has 15 residues. The germline V and J ends were trimmed by 3 bases and 6 bases, with 18 bases remaining between them. The CDR3 nucleotides are TGTGCCAGCAGCGGTAGGATAAGCCCAGGGGATGGCTACACCTTC. Its protein product is CASSGRISPGDGYTF.

V usage is TRBV18 and J usage is TRBJ1-2, with 8 bases fitting TRBD1. The CDR3 length is 13 residues. Germline-derived CDR1 and CDR2 are KGHSH and LQKENI. The ends lost 4 bases at V and 8 bases at J; junction bases unmatched: 6. This CDR3 is CASSLGQGRGYTF. The CDR3, as DNA: TGTGCCAGCTCACTTGGACAGGGTAGGGGCTACACCTTC.

The chain has TRBV30 and TRBJ1-2; TRBD1 is a possible D gene (5 bases). Germline lookup yields CDR1 GTSNPN and CDR2 SVGIG (reference sequence). The CDR3 length is 15 residues. Between the trimmed V and J ends, which lost 5 bases and 3 bases, there was a span of 19 bases. DNA for the CDR3: TGTGCCTGGGGCCCCGATGGAGGGGTGTACTATGGCTACACCTTC. It encodes CAWGPDGGVYYGYTF.

The V call is TRBV25-1, the J call TRBJ1-1; perhaps TRBD1 as D (6 bases). The length of the CDR3 is 13 residues. Trimming shortened V by 1 base and J by 8 bases, and 11 bases separated the two germline ends. Germline V gene sequence: CDR1 MGHDK, CDR2 SYGVNS. The CDR3 sequence is CASSELVRGEAFF. The CDR3, as DNA: TGTGCCAGCAGTGAATTAGTCAGGGGAGAAGCTTTCTTT.

J is TRBJ1-5 and V is TRBV30; tentative D call: TRBD1 (5 bases). Germline CDR1 is GTSNPN and CDR2 is SVGIG (reference sequence). This CDR3 has 14 amino acids. V gave up 0 bases and J gave up 5 bases, with 11 bases separating them. CDR3 bases: TGTGCCTGGAGTGTACAAGTCAGGGATCAGCCCCAGCATTTT. Translating it yields CAWSVQVRDQPQHF.

The V and J genes are TRBV5-1 and TRBJ1-2, with 8 bases matching TRBD1. The germline gives CDR1 SGHRS, CDR2 YFSETQ. The CDR3 sequence is 13 residues long. With V trimmed by 4 bases and J by 3 bases, 2 bases remained unmatched. The CDR3 region is CASSPGQDYGYTF. As DNA, the CDR3 is TGCGCCAGCAGCCCGGGACAGGACTATGGCTACACCTTC.

The chain uses TRBV6-2 or TRBV6-3 and TRBJ2-2; TRBD2 aligns across 14 bases. CDR3 length: 16 residues. CDR1 is MNHEY and CDR2 is SVGEGT in the germline V gene. Trimming cost V 4 bases and J 5 bases; bases outside gene matches: 3. This CDR3 is CASSWTSGRPTGELFF. The CDR3 DNA follows: TGTGCCAGCAGTTGGACTAGCGGGAGGCCTACCGGGGAGCTGTTTTTT.

As to this clone: Additional DNA sequences in this sample encode the identical CDR3. CDR3 loop: CASSYLTSGSYEQYF. CDR3 sequence (DNA): TGTGCCAGCAGTTACTTGACTAGCGGGTCTTACGAGCAGTACTTC. V is TRBV6-5 and J is TRBJ2-7; TRBD2 matches 10 bases. Per germline, CDR1 MNHEY and CDR2 SVGAGI. This CDR3 spans 15 amino acids. The J segment lost 4 bases and the V segment lost 1 base, leaving 4 bases of the junction unmatched.

V gene TRBV19 combines with J gene TRBJ2-1; D is possibly TRBD2 (6 bases). Germline V gene sequence: CDR1 LNHDA, CDR2 SQIVND (reference sequence). Between the trimmed V and J ends, which lost 6 bases and 2 bases, there was a span of 14 bases. There are 15 residues in the CDR3. Written as DNA, the CDR3 is TGTGCCAGTAGGGATAGGAGGGGCCCCTACAATGAGCAGTTCTTC. Its protein is CASRDRRGPYNEQFF.

The sample holds one count of this clone. The J gene is TRBJ1-5, the V gene TRBV10-3, with D tentatively TRBD1 (6 bases). The CDR3 runs 14 residues. Germline V CDR1 and CDR2: ENHRY, SYGVKD. V dropped 6 bases and J dropped 4 bases, with 13 bases sitting between them. The CDR3 coding sequence is TGTGCCATCAGAGAGGGGGGGATGAATCAGCCCCAGCATTTT. It is translated as CAIREGGMNQPQHF.

The V call is TRBV4-2, the J call TRBJ2-5; 11 positions match TRBD2. V trimming: 0 bases; J trimming: 5 bases; junction bases outside the gene matches: 5. Germline V gene sequence: CDR1 LGHNA, CDR2 YNFKEQ. The CDR3 consists of 16 residues. The CDR3 coding sequence is TGTGCCAGCAGCCAAGAACTAGCGGGAGTCGTCGAGACCCAGTACTTC. This sequence encodes CASSQELAGVVETQYF.

This clone showed up just once. The rearrangement links TRBV3-1 (or the pseudogene TRBV3-2) to TRBJ2-1; D gene unclear. This CDR3 spans 14 amino acids. Germline CDR1 is LGHDT and CDR2 is YNNKEL (reference sequence). Between the trimmed V and J ends, which lost 0 bases and 4 bases, there was a span of 7 bases. CDR3 amino acids: CASSQENSYNEQFF. The CDR3 DNA sequence: TGTGCCAGCAGCCAAGAAAACAGTTACAATGAGCAGTTCTTC.

V gene TRBV7-2 combines with J gene TRBJ2-1; TRBD2 matches 8 bases. The J segment lost 9 bases and the V segment lost 5 bases, leaving 12 bases of the junction unmatched. Looked up from germline, CDR1 is SGHTA and CDR2 is FQGNSA. This CDR3 has 15 residues. CDR3 DNA sequence: TGTGCCAGCAGCCCGTTAGCGGGAATGCTGGGTGAGCAGTTCTTC. It encodes CASSPLAGMLGEQFF.

The V and J genes are TRBV11-3 and TRBJ1-6; possible D gene TRBD1, 6 bases. The CDR3 has 17 amino acids. Trimming took off 7 bases at V and 4 bases at J, with 20 bases between the two ends. Germline assignment: CDR1 SGHNT and CDR2 YENEEA. The CDR3 here is CASINRERSAYNSPLHF. The CDR3 region has the DNA TGTGCCAGCATTAACAGGGAAAGGTCGGCTTATAATTCACCCCTCCACTTT.

The chain has TRBV11-2 and TRBJ2-7; 11 bases fit TRBD1. Unmatched junction bases numbered 3, after V lost 7 bases and J lost 1 base. CDR1 is SGHAT, CDR2 FQNNGV, per germline. This CDR3 region has 14 residues. CDR3 amino acids: CASIWDRGSYEQYF. The CDR3 region has the DNA TGTGCCAGCATCTGGGACAGGGGGTCCTACGAGCAGTACTTC.

J is TRBJ2-3 and V is TRBV9, with D perhaps TRBD2 (6 bases). Germline V lookup: CDR1 SGDLS, CDR2 YYNGEE. This CDR3 spans 15 amino acids. V lost 0 bases and J lost 0, with 8 bases in between. The CDR3 loop reads CASSVGGISTDTQYF. The CDR3 DNA reads TGTGCCAGCAGCGTAGGCGGGATAAGCACAGATACGCAGTATTTT.

The chain couples TRBV5-5 to TRBJ2-7; 7 positions match TRBD2. With V trimmed by 0 bases and J by 0 bases, 3 bases remained unmatched. The CDR3 runs 15 residues. Looked up from germline, CDR1 is SGHKS and CDR2 is YYEKEE (reference sequence). The CDR3 protein is CASSLGGGSSYEQYF. Here the CDR3 DNA reads TGTGCCAGCAGCTTGGGCGGGGGTTCCTCCTACGAGCAGTACTTC.

The chain is built from TRBV5-1 and TRBJ2-2, with 12 bases lining up with TRBD2. This CDR3 comprises 18 residues. V was clipped by 0 bases and J by 0 bases; unmatched bases: 3. The V gene's germline CDR1 is SGHRS and CDR2 YFSETQ. This CDR3 reads CASSLGLAGAANTGELFF. Written as DNA, the CDR3 is TGCGCCAGCAGCTTGGGACTAGCGGGAGCTGCGAACACCGGGGAGCTGTTTTTT.

This clone was observed a few times. In the same sample, other DNA sequences code for this CDR3. The CDR3 reads CASSAGTSSYNEQFF. In DNA, the CDR3 is TGTGCCAGCAGCGCCGGGACTAGCAGCTACAATGAGCAGTTCTTC. The chain uses TRBV9 and TRBJ2-1; 9 nucleotides agree with TRBD2. V shed 3 bases, J shed 3 bases, and the junction held 4 bases outside the gene matches. This CDR3 contains 15 residues. Germline assignment: CDR1 SGDLS and CDR2 YYNGEE.

The chain joins TRBV5-1 to TRBJ2-7, with TRBD2 matching 7 bases. With V trimmed by 0 bases and J by 4 bases, 4 bases remained unmatched. This CDR3 has 14 amino acids. The germline CDR1 and CDR2 sequences are SGHRS and YFSETQ. The CDR3 DNA follows: TGCGCCAGCAGCTTGGCGGGAGGCGCATACGAGCAGTACTTC. This translates into CASSLAGGAYEQYF.

The gene calls are TRBV6-5 and TRBJ2-7; TRBD1 is a possible D gene (5 bases). The CDR3 is 13 amino acids. The V gene's germline CDR1 is MNHEY and CDR2 SVGAGI. V shed 6 bases and J shed 0 bases, with 9 bases lying between them. Here the CDR3 reads CASRAGFSYEQYF. CDR3 in DNA: TGTGCCAGCAGAGCAGGGTTCTCCTACGAGCAGTACTTC.

V usage is TRBV4-3 and J usage is TRBJ2-1; D gene ambiguous. With 3 bases removed from V and 0 bases from J, the gap between germline ends came to 15 bases. Germline V gives CDR1 LGHNA, CDR2 YSLEER. CDR3 length: 17 amino acids. This chain's CDR3 is CASSHPRVRSSYNEQFF. CDR3 coding DNA: TGCGCCAGCAGCCACCCCCGTGTCCGGAGCTCCTACAATGAGCAGTTCTTC.

V and J are TRBV2 and TRBJ2-7, with D tentatively TRBD2 (6 bases). Germline V lookup: CDR1 SNHLY, CDR2 FYNNEI. V dropped 5 bases and J dropped 2 bases, with 28 bases sitting between them. The CDR3 runs 19 residues. The CDR3 DNA reads TGTGCCAGCAGTACTCGGGGGTCCCCGACACCTACACCCCCCTACGAGCAGTACTTC. It is translated as CASSTRGSPTPTPPYEQYF.